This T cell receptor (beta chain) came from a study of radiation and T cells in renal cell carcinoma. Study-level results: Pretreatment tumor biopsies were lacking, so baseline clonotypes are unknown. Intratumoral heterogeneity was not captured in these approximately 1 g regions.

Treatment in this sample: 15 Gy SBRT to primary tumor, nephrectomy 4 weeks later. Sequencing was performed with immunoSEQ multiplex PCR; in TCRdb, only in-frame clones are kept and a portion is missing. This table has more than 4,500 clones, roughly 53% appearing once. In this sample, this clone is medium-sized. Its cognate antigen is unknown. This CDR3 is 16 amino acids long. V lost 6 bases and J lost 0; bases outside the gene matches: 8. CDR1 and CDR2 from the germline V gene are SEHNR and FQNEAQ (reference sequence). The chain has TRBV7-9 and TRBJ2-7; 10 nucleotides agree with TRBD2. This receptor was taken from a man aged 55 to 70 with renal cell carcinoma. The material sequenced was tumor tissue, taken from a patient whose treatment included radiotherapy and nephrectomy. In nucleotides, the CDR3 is TGTGCCAGCAGATCGACTAGCGGGCGGCTCTCCTACGAGCAGTACTTC. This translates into CASRSTSGRLSYEQYF.